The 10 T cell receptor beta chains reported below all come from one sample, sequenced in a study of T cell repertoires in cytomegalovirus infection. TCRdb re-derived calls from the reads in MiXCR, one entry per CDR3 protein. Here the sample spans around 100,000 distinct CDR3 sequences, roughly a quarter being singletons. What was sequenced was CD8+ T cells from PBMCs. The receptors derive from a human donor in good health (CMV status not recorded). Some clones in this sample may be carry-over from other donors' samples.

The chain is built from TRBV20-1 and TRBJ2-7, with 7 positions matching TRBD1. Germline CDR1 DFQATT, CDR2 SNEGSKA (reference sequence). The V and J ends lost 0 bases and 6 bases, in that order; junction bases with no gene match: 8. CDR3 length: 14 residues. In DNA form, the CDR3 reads TGCAGTGCTAGAGATCCCTCCCAGGGGGTCGAGCAGTACTTC. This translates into CSARDPSQGVEQYF.

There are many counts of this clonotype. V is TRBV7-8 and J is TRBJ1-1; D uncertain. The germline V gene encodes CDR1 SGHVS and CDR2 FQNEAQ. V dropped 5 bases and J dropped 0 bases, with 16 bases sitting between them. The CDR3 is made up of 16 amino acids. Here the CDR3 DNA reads TGTGCCAGCAGCCCTCCACGGGCACTCATGAACACTGAAGCTTTCTTT. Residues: CASSPPRALMNTEAFF.

For the CDR3, the DNA is TGTGCCAGCAGCTCGAACGGGGGAACCCAAGAGACCCAGTACTTC. It translates to CASSSNGGTQETQYF. The V gene is TRBV7-8, the J gene TRBJ2-5, with D perhaps TRBD2 (6 bases). The CDR3 spans 15 residues. Germline V lookup: CDR1 SGHVS, CDR2 FQNEAQ. Trimming took off 4 bases at V and 1 base at J, with 13 bases between the two ends.

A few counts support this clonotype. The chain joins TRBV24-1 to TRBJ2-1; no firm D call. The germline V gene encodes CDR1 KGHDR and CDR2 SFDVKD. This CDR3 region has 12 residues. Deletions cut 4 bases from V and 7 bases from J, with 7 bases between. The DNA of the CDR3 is TGTGCCACCAGTGACAGTTTGAATGAGCAGTTCTTC. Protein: CATSDSLNEQFF.

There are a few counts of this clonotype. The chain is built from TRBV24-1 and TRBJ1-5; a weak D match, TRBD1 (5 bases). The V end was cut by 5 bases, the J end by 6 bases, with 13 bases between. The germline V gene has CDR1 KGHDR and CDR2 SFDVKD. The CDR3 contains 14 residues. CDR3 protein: CATSAGHWGQPQHF. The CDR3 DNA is TGTGCCACCAGTGCCGGACATTGGGGTCAGCCCCAGCATTTT.

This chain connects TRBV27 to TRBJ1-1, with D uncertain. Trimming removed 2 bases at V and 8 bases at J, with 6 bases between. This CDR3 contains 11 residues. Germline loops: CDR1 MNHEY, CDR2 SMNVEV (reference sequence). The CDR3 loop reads CASSLDGEAFF. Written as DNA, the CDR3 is TGTGCCAGCAGTTTAGACGGGGAAGCTTTCTTT.

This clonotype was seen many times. The CDR3 loop reads CASSDPNRGRKSEQYF. The DNA for the CDR3 is TGTGCCAGCAGCGACCCAAACAGGGGGCGGAAATCCGAGCAGTACTTC. The chain couples TRBV7-2 to TRBJ2-7, with 9 nucleotides matching TRBD1. This CDR3 spans 16 amino acids. Trimming cost V 5 bases and J 6 bases; bases outside gene matches: 14. From germline, CDR1 is SGHTA and CDR2 FQGNSA.

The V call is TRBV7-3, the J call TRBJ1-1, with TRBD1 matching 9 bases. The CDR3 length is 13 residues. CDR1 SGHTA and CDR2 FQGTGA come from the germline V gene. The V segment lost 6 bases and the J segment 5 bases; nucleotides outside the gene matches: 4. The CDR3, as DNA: TGTGCCAGCAGTACAGGGGGCGGTACTGAAGCTTTCTTT. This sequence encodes CASSTGGGTEAFF. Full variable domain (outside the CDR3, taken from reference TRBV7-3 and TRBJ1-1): GAGVSQTPSNKVTEKGKYVELRCDPISGHTALYWYRQSLGQGPEFLIYFQGTGAADDSGLPNDRFFAVRPEGSVSTLKIQRTERGDSAVYLCASSTGGGTEAFFGQGTRLTVV.

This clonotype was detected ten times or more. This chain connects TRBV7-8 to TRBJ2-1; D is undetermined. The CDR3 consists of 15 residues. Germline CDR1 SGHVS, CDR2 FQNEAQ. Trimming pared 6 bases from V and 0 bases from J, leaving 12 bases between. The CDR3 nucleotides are TGTGCCAGCAGAACCGGGTCTTCCTCCTACAATGAGCAGTTCTTC. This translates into CASRTGSSSYNEQFF.

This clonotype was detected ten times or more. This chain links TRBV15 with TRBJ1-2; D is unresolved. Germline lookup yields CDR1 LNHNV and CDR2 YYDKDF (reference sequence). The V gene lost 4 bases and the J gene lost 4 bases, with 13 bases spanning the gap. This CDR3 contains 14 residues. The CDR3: CATSIRSEGYGYTF. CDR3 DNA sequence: TGTGCCACCAGCATAAGGTCCGAGGGCTATGGCTACACCTTC. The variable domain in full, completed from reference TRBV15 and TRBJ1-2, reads DAMVIQNPRYQVTQFGKPVTLSCSQTLNHNVMYWYQQKSSQAPKLLFHYYDKDFNNEADTPDNFQSRRPNTSFCFLDIRSPGLGDTAMYLCATSIRSEGYGYTFGSGTRLTVV.